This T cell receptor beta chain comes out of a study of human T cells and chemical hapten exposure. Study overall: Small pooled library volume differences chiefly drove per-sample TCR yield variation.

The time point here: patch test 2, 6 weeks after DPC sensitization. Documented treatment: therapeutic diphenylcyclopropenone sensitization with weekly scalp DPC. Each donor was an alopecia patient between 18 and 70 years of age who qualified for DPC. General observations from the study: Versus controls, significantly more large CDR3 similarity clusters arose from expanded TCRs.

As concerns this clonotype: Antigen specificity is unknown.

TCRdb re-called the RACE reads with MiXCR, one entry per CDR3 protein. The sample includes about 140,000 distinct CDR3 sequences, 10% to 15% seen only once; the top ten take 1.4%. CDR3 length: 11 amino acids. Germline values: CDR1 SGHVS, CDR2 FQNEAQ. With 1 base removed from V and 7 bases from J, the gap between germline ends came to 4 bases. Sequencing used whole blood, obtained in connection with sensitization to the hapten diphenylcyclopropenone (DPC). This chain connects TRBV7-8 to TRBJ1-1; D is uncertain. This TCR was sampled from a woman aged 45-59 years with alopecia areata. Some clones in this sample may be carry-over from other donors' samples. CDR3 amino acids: CASSLVSEAFF. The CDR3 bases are TGTGCCAGCAGCTTAGTTAGTGAAGCTTTCTTT.